This T cell receptor beta chain was identified during a study of OX40 agonist ivuxolimab in advanced cancers. Background on the whole study: Ivuxolimab was an agonistic, fully human IgG2 monoclonal antibody directed against OX40 (CD134), a costimulatory receptor. Of the 50 to 55 patients in dose escalation, some 20 had hepatocellular carcinoma, some 15 had melanoma, 9 had renal cell carcinoma and 9 had head and neck cancer. Three dose-escalation patients achieved partial responses, one with hepatocellular carcinoma and two with cutaneous melanoma. A male proportion of 82.7% and a mean age of about 60 years, ranging from roughly 23 to 80, were recorded for the dose-escalation cohort. Intravenous ivuxolimab was administered to patients every 2 weeks at six dose levels: 0.01, 0.1, 0.3, 1.5, 3 and 10 mg/kg. Peripheral TCRbeta sequencing aimed to test whether ivuxolimab altered TCR sequence diversity and caused clonal T-cell expansion. The paper covers the monotherapy dose-escalation part of the phase I ivuxolimab trial, which included N ≈ 50 patients. Prior anti-PD-1, anti-PD-L1 or anti-CTLA-4 therapy was permitted, and checkpoint inhibitors had been received by 30% to 40% of dose-escalation patients.

Patients with a history of autoimmune disease or receiving systemic immunosuppression were excluded from the trial. Peripheral blood for TCR sequencing was collected from all dose cohorts at baseline, on cycle 4 day 1, and on cycle 7 day 1. The samples were drawn from a first-in-human, open-label, multicenter phase I dose-escalation trial of ivuxolimab. Adults with locally advanced or metastatic melanoma, renal cell, hepatocellular, or head and neck squamous cell carcinoma were enrolled in the trial. Before TCR sequencing, CD4+ and CD8+ T cells were separately sorted from peripheral blood. The CDR3 sequence holds 14 residues, the cysteine and phenylalanine included. Only the CDR3 DNA stays, 42 bases, in frame from base 1. CDR1 and CDR2 (SGHNT, YENEEA) derive from the germline V gene. A distance of 14 bases separates the germline ends of V and J, which lose 2 bases and 6 bases respectively. For sequencing of the TCRbeta CDR3 region, genomic DNA was extracted from the sorted cells. TCRbeta CDR3 regions were sequenced using the immunoSEQ Assay. TCRdb provides this immuneACCESS table in a form limited to in-frame rearrangements. Some clones are lacking; in checked studies, under half of them reflect an unresolved V gene, and why the rest are absent is not known. The sample table holds some 96,000 clones, of which 75% to 90% were seen once. The ten largest account for about 0.15% of the sample.

What the authors observed across the whole study: Low levels of normalized T-cell clonal expansion were also shown by some nonresponding patients. Clonal expansion of both CD4+ and CD8+ blood T cells was observed from baseline to week 6 at doses 0.1 to 3.0 mg/kg. After ivuxolimab, expanded clones were on average more numerous among CD8+ T cells than among CD4+ T cells. In the 0.1-3.0 mg/kg groups, partial responders had among the lowest normalized peripheral clonal expansion, particularly in CD8+ T cells. The antigen specificity of the peripheral T cells that underwent clonal expansion was not determined.

Remarks on this clone: No antigen is known for it. Base qualities were left out, and no much larger clone turns up one base away.

The rearranged segments are TRBV11-3 and TRBJ2-7; the D gene is not confidently resolved. The specimen comprised CD4+ or CD8+ T cells sorted from blood, sampled in a trial of the OX40 agonist ivuxolimab. The origin of this receptor is an adult with an advanced solid tumor such as melanoma, head and neck, liver or kidney cancer. The CDR3 amino acid sequence is: CASSLQTPDSEQYF. The nucleotides read TGTGCCAGCAGCTTACAGACCCCTGATTCCGAGCAGTACTTC.